The clone carrying this T cell receptor beta chain was detected a few times. No antigen is known for it. The entirety of the isolated RNA underwent reverse transcription, so expressed TCRB transcripts were sequenced. Regulatory, naive and central memory T cell samples averaged approximately 3.4 million reads. Generated by immunoSEQ multiplex PCR, the TCRdb table keeps only in-frame clones and is missing some. The profile shows 400,000 or so clones, about 12% of them singletons. The data stem from a study of beta chain features in type 1 diabetes. Study-wide findings and caveats: Whether HLA type affects TCRB rearrangement stayed undetermined in the present work. Researchers report that Type 1 diabetes patients had moderately but significantly shorter TCRB CDR3s across all four CD4+ subsets. For type 1 diabetes patients, VDJ junctions showed fewer insertions and more deletions.

Sorted CD4+ subsets: naive, central memory, regulatory, stem cell-like memory (CD45RO/CCR7/CD25/CD127/CD95/CD27 panel). The germline CDR1 and CDR2 sequences are SGHTA and FQGTGA. The CDR3 covers 13 residues. V gave up 1 base and J gave up 3 bases, with 4 bases separating them. The clonotype originates from a woman under 30 with type 1 diabetes. The gene calls are TRBV7-3 and TRBJ2-1; D gene ambiguous. The sequenced sample consisted of naive CD4+ T cells from blood. In nucleotides, the CDR3 is TGTGCCAGCAGCTTAAGGAGCTACAATGAGCAGTTCTTC. Its protein is CASSLRSYNEQFF.